These T cell receptor beta chains were read from a single sample in a study of T-cell memory formation after mild COVID-19. MiXCR, run by TCRdb on the 5' RACE reads, gives a single entry per CDR3 protein. The table lists a few hundred thousand distinct CDR3 sequences, 27% of them singletons. Input material: PBMCs or a T cell subset sorted from them (not recorded which). The receptor set was obtained from an adult woman who had mild COVID-19 (a few samples of this study predate the infection). Cell type and time point are not known. Both conserved end residues are part of each CDR3. Fields, in order: V gene, D gene, J gene, clone size, CDR3 protein, CDR3 DNA. The D gene is left open where the match is weak. Not every row has a clone size; where given, it reads once, few, many or a size class.

v_gene: TRBV18; d_gene: -; j_gene: TRBJ2-7; abundance: -; CDR3aa: CASSPAAGSYEQYF; CDR3nt: TGTGCCAGCTCACCAGCGGCGGGCTCCTACGAGCAGTACTTC
v_gene: TRBV7-9; d_gene: TRBD2; j_gene: TRBJ2-7; abundance: -; CDR3aa: CASSSRSGTDYEQYF; CDR3nt: TGTGCCAGCAGCTCGAGAAGCGGGACGGACTACGAGCAGTACTTC
v_gene: TRBV3-1; d_gene: -; j_gene: TRBJ2-7; abundance: few; CDR3aa: CASSQQGSYEQYF; CDR3nt: TGTGCCAGCAGCCAACAGGGCTCCTACGAGCAGTACTTC
v_gene: TRBV7-9; d_gene: -; j_gene: TRBJ2-3; abundance: -; CDR3aa: CASSLENTDTQYF; CDR3nt: TGTGCCAGCAGCTTAGAGAACACAGATACGCAGTATTTT
v_gene: TRBV5-4; d_gene: TRBD1; j_gene: TRBJ2-7; abundance: -; CDR3aa: CASSLWDRVYEQYF; CDR3nt: TGTGCCAGCAGCCTATGGGACAGGGTTTACGAGCAGTACTTC
v_gene: TRBV25-1; d_gene: TRBD1; j_gene: TRBJ1-1; abundance: -; CDR3aa: CASSDTGGPQGTEAFF; CDR3nt: TGTGCCAGCAGTGATACAGGGGGGCCCCAGGGGACTGAAGCTTTCTTT
v_gene: TRBV7-2; d_gene: -; j_gene: TRBJ2-5; abundance: few; CDR3aa: CASSFRGAGETQYF; CDR3nt: TGTGCCAGCAGTTTCCGGGGGGCGGGTGAGACCCAGTACTTC
v_gene: TRBV5-1; d_gene: TRBD2; j_gene: TRBJ2-1; abundance: -; CDR3aa: CASSGTAGTTYNEQFF; CDR3nt: TGCGCCAGCAGCGGAACAGCGGGGACTACCTACAATGAGCAGTTCTTC
v_gene: TRBV7-2; d_gene: -; j_gene: TRBJ2-1; abundance: -; CDR3aa: CASSPEGDYVQFF; CDR3nt: TGTGCCAGCAGCCCAGAGGGGGATTATGTGCAGTTCTTC
v_gene: TRBV11-2; d_gene: -; j_gene: TRBJ2-1; abundance: -; CDR3aa: CASSLSRENAQFF; CDR3nt: TGTGCCAGCAGCTTATCTAGGGAGAATGCGCAGTTCTTC
v_gene: TRBV7-9; d_gene: TRBD1; j_gene: TRBJ1-5; abundance: -; CDR3aa: CASSVDRGYQPQHF; CDR3nt: TGTGCCAGCAGCGTGGACAGGGGGTATCAGCCCCAGCATTTT
v_gene: TRBV29-1; d_gene: -; j_gene: TRBJ1-1; abundance: -; CDR3aa: CSDWTGTEAFF; CDR3nt: TGCAGCGACTGGACGGGCACTGAAGCTTTCTTT
v_gene: TRBV7-6; d_gene: -; j_gene: TRBJ2-7; abundance: few; CDR3aa: CASSLSGVGYEQYF; CDR3nt: TGTGCCAGCAGCTTATCCGGCGTTGGCTACGAGCAGTACTTC
v_gene: TRBV14; d_gene: -; j_gene: TRBJ2-5; abundance: -; CDR3aa: CASSQDYSATYQETQYF; CDR3nt: TGTGCCAGCAGCCAAGATTATAGCGCTACGTACCAAGAGACCCAGTACTTC
v_gene: TRBV12-3/TRBV12-4; d_gene: TRBD1; j_gene: TRBJ2-7; abundance: -; CDR3aa: CASTFSRDRGHLLPQVEQYF; CDR3nt: TGTGCCAGCACTTTTTCTCGGGACAGGGGGCATCTACTACCGCAGGTCGAGCAGTACTTC
v_gene: TRBV6-5; d_gene: -; j_gene: TRBJ1-5; abundance: few; CDR3aa: CASSLQGGSNQPQHF; CDR3nt: TGTGCCAGCAGTTTACAGGGAGGCAGCAATCAGCCCCAGCATTTT
v_gene: TRBV11-2; d_gene: -; j_gene: TRBJ1-2; abundance: -; CDR3aa: CASSLVGLQGNYGYTF; CDR3nt: TGTGCCAGCAGCTTAGTTGGGCTCCAGGGGAACTATGGCTACACCTTC
v_gene: TRBV4-3; d_gene: -; j_gene: TRBJ2-7; abundance: -; CDR3aa: CASSQEGASPYEQYF; CDR3nt: TGCGCCAGCAGCCAAGAAGGGGCCAGTCCCTACGAGCAGTACTTC
v_gene: TRBV12-3/TRBV12-4; d_gene: -; j_gene: TRBJ2-7; abundance: -; CDR3aa: CASSSSDTSNEQYF; CDR3nt: -
v_gene: TRBV29-1; d_gene: TRBD1; j_gene: TRBJ2-7; abundance: -; CDR3aa: CSGDRGPEQYF; CDR3nt: TGCAGCGGGGACAGGGGTCCCGAGCAGTACTTC
v_gene: TRBV7-9; d_gene: TRBD2; j_gene: TRBJ2-7; abundance: -; CDR3aa: CASSGRRSGGSMVEQYF; CDR3nt: TGTGCCAGCAGCGGTCGGAGGAGCGGGGGTTCCATGGTCGAGCAGTACTTC
v_gene: TRBV7-8; d_gene: -; j_gene: TRBJ2-4; abundance: few; CDR3aa: CASSFLGIGSLAKNIQYF; CDR3nt: TGTGCCAGCAGCTTTTTAGGGATCGGCAGTTTAGCCAAAAACATTCAGTACTTC
v_gene: TRBV6-1; d_gene: -; j_gene: TRBJ2-7; abundance: few; CDR3aa: CASSWRYEQYF; CDR3nt: TGTGCCAGCAGTTGGCGTTACGAGCAGTACTTC
v_gene: TRBV12-3/TRBV12-4; d_gene: TRBD1; j_gene: TRBJ2-1; abundance: -; CDR3aa: CASRPGQSIDEQFF; CDR3nt: TGTGCCTCTAGGCCGGGACAGTCTATAGATGAGCAGTTCTTC
v_gene: TRBV11-2; d_gene: -; j_gene: TRBJ1-4; abundance: few; CDR3aa: CASSLDSLGALNEKLFF; CDR3nt: TGTGCCAGCAGCTTAGATTCCCTGGGGGCCCTTAATGAAAAACTGTTTTTT
v_gene: TRBV5-1; d_gene: -; j_gene: TRBJ2-3; abundance: few; CDR3aa: CASSLGQADTQYF; CDR3nt: TGCGCCAGCAGCTTGGGCCAGGCAGATACGCAGTATTTT
v_gene: TRBV5-1; d_gene: TRBD1; j_gene: TRBJ1-3; abundance: -; CDR3aa: CASSLGTAAGNTIYF; CDR3nt: TGCGCCAGCAGCCTAGGGACAGCCGCTGGAAACACCATATATTTT
v_gene: TRBV6-6; d_gene: -; j_gene: TRBJ1-2; abundance: few; CDR3aa: CASSSNYGYTF; CDR3nt: TGTGCCAGCAGTTCTAACTATGGCTACACCTTC
v_gene: TRBV29-1; d_gene: -; j_gene: TRBJ2-3; abundance: -; CDR3aa: CSVEEASDTQYF; CDR3nt: TGCAGCGTTGAGGAGGCGAGCGATACGCAGTATTTT
v_gene: TRBV7-2; d_gene: TRBD2; j_gene: TRBJ2-1; abundance: -; CDR3aa: CASSVSGRPYNEQFF; CDR3nt: TGTGCCAGCAGCGTCAGCGGGAGACCCTACAATGAGCAGTTCTTC
v_gene: TRBV10-3; d_gene: TRBD1; j_gene: TRBJ2-7; abundance: -; CDR3aa: CAMGRTGVSEQYF; CDR3nt: TGTGCCATGGGTCGGACAGGGGTTAGCGAGCAGTACTTC
v_gene: TRBV5-1; d_gene: TRBD1; j_gene: TRBJ1-1; abundance: -; CDR3aa: CASSPGQGETEAFF; CDR3nt: TGCGCCAGCAGCCCTGGACAGGGAGAAACTGAAGCTTTCTTT
v_gene: TRBV3-1; d_gene: -; j_gene: TRBJ2-7; abundance: -; CDR3aa: CASSRSGTFYEQYF; CDR3nt: TGTGCCAGCAGCCGCTCCGGGACTTTCTACGAGCAGTACTTC
v_gene: TRBV6-2/TRBV6-3; d_gene: -; j_gene: TRBJ2-1; abundance: few; CDR3aa: CASSYTQRQLGEQFF; CDR3nt: TGTGCCAGCAGTTATACCCAGCGGCAGCTCGGGGAGCAGTTCTTC
v_gene: TRBV7-3; d_gene: TRBD2; j_gene: TRBJ2-3; abundance: -; CDR3aa: CASSLGTTSDTQYF; CDR3nt: TGTGCCAGCAGCTTAGGGACTACATCAGATACGCAGTATTTT
v_gene: TRBV5-1; d_gene: -; j_gene: TRBJ2-2; abundance: -; CDR3aa: CASSLVVAANTGELFF; CDR3nt: TGCGCCAGCAGCTTGGTCGTAGCGGCGAACACCGGGGAGCTGTTTTTT
v_gene: TRBV28; d_gene: -; j_gene: TRBJ2-4; abundance: -; CDR3aa: CASSLPGPQNIQYF; CDR3nt: TGTGCCAGCAGCCTCCCCGGGCCCCAAAACATTCAGTACTTC
v_gene: TRBV5-1; d_gene: -; j_gene: TRBJ2-3; abundance: -; CDR3aa: CASSPELDTQYF; CDR3nt: TGCGCCAGCAGCCCAGAACTAGATACGCAGTATTTT
v_gene: TRBV20-1; d_gene: -; j_gene: TRBJ2-1; abundance: few; CDR3aa: CSARDQGVDPVEQFF; CDR3nt: TGCAGTGCTAGAGATCAAGGGGTGGATCCCGTTGAGCAGTTCTTC
v_gene: TRBV27; d_gene: -; j_gene: TRBJ2-7; abundance: -; CDR3aa: CASRTPTVSYEQYF; CDR3nt: TGTGCCAGCAGAACTCCAACGGTCTCCTACGAGCAGTACTTC
v_gene: TRBV7-6; d_gene: -; j_gene: TRBJ2-4; abundance: -; CDR3aa: CASSPDYPGAKNIQYF; CDR3nt: TGTGCCAGCAGCCCCGACTATCCTGGGGCCAAAAACATTCAGTACTTC
v_gene: TRBV29-1; d_gene: -; j_gene: TRBJ2-5; abundance: once; CDR3aa: CSVEFRVQETQYF; CDR3nt: TGCAGCGTTGAATTCAGGGTGCAAGAGACCCAGTACTTC
v_gene: TRBV12-3/TRBV12-4; d_gene: TRBD1; j_gene: TRBJ1-2; abundance: few; CDR3aa: CATSPRTGGVRGYTF; CDR3nt: TGTGCCACGAGCCCGAGGACAGGGGGTGTTCGTGGCTACACCTTC
v_gene: TRBV7-9; d_gene: TRBD1; j_gene: TRBJ2-1; abundance: -; CDR3aa: CASSFERDRVNEQFF; CDR3nt: TGTGCCAGCAGCTTCGAACGGGACAGGGTTAATGAGCAGTTCTTC
v_gene: TRBV29-1; d_gene: TRBD1; j_gene: TRBJ1-2; abundance: few; CDR3aa: CSAWTGDGYTF; CDR3nt: TGCAGCGCCTGGACAGGGGACGGCTACACCTTC
v_gene: TRBV20-1; d_gene: TRBD1; j_gene: TRBJ2-7; abundance: -; CDR3aa: CSARDGTAHYEQYF; CDR3nt: TGCAGTGCTAGGGACGGGACAGCACACTACGAGCAGTACTTC
v_gene: TRBV4-1; d_gene: -; j_gene: TRBJ1-5; abundance: few; CDR3aa: CASSQDFPDQPQHF; CDR3nt: TGCGCCAGCAGCCAAGATTTCCCCGATCAGCCCCAGCATTTT
v_gene: TRBV10-3; d_gene: -; j_gene: TRBJ2-5; abundance: -; CDR3aa: CAISRNQETQYF; CDR3nt: TGTGCCATCAGCCGTAACCAAGAGACCCAGTACTTC
v_gene: TRBV20-1; d_gene: -; j_gene: TRBJ2-1; abundance: few; CDR3aa: CSARAADYNEQFF; CDR3nt: TGCAGTGCTAGGGCCGCCGACTACAATGAGCAGTTCTTC
v_gene: TRBV7-7; d_gene: TRBD2; j_gene: TRBJ2-3; abundance: -; CDR3aa: CASSLGLREPSTDTQYF; CDR3nt: TGTGCTAGCAGCTTAGGTTTGCGGGAGCCCAGCACAGATACGCAGTATTTT
v_gene: TRBV5-1; d_gene: TRBD1; j_gene: TRBJ2-7; abundance: -; CDR3aa: CASRDWDSHPYEQYF; CDR3nt: TGCGCCAGCAGGGACTGGGACAGCCACCCCTACGAGCAGTACTTC
v_gene: TRBV15; d_gene: -; j_gene: TRBJ2-6; abundance: -; CDR3aa: CATSSPQGRFSGANVLTF; CDR3nt: TGTGCCACCAGCAGCCCCCAAGGACGCTTCTCTGGGGCCAACGTCCTGACTTTC
v_gene: TRBV20-1; d_gene: -; j_gene: TRBJ2-7; abundance: few; CDR3aa: CSATSGSFYEQYF; CDR3nt: TGCAGCGCTACTAGTGGCAGCTTCTACGAGCAGTACTTC
v_gene: TRBV5-1; d_gene: -; j_gene: TRBJ2-5; abundance: few; CDR3aa: CASSLGPGRETQYF; CDR3nt: TGCGCCAGCAGCTTGGGGCCGGGGAGGGAGACCCAGTACTTC
v_gene: TRBV11-3; d_gene: TRBD1; j_gene: TRBJ1-1; abundance: -; CDR3aa: CASTSGQGIWTEAFF; CDR3nt: TGTGCCAGTACCTCGGGACAGGGAATTTGGACTGAAGCTTTCTTT